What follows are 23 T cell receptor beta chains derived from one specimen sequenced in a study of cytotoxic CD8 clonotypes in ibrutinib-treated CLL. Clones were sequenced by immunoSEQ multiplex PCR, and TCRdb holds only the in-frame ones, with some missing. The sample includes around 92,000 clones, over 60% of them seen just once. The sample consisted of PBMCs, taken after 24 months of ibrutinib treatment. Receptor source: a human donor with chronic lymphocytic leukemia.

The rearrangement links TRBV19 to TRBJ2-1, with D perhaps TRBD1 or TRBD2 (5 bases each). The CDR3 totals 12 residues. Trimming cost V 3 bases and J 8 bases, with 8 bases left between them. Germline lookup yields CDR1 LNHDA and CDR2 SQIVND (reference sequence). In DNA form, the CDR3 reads TGTGCCAGTAGTATTTGGGGACATGAGCAGTTCTTC. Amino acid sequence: CASSIWGHEQFF.

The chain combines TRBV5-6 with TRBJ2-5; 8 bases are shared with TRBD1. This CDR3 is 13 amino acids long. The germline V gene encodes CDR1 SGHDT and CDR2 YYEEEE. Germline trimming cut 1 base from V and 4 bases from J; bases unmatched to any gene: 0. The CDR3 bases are TGTGCCAGCAGCTTGACAGGGGGAGAGACCCAGTACTTC. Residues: CASSLTGGETQYF.

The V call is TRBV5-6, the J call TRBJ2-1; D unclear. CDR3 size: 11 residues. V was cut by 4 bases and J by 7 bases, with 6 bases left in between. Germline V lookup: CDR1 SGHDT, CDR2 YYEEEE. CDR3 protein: CASSRMNEQFF. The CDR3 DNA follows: TGTGCCAGCAGCAGGATGAATGAGCAGTTCTTC. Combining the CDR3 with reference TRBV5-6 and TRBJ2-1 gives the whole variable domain DAGVTQSPTHLIKTRGQQVTLRCSPKSGHDTVSWYQQALGQGPQFIFQYYEEEERQRGNFPDRFSGHQFPNYSSELNVNALLLGDSALYLCASSRMNEQFFGPGTRLTVL.

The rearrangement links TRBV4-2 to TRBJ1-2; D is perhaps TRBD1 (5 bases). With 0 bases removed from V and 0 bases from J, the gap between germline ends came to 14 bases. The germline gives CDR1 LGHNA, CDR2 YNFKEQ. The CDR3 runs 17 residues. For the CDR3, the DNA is TGTGCCAGCAGCCAAGATGCCCTGCAGGGCACTAACTATGGCTACACCTTC. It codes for CASSQDALQGTNYGYTF.

Here the CDR3 DNA reads TGTGCCACCAGCAGAGATACCGACAGGGTGAGTGGCTACACCTTC. Translation: CATSRDTDRVSGYTF. The chain carries TRBV15 and TRBJ1-2; 7 positions match TRBD1. CDR1 is LNHNV, CDR2 YYDKDF, per germline (reference sequence). CDR3 length: 15 amino acids. The junction had 8 bases not matched to a gene; V was cut back by 0 bases and J by 7 bases.

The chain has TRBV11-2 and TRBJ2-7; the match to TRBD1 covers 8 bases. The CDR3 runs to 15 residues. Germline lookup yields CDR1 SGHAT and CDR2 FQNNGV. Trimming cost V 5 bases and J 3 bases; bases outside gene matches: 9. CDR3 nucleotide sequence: TGTGCCAGCAGCCCAAGAGGACAGGGCTACTACGAGCAGTACTTC. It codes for CASSPRGQGYYEQYF.

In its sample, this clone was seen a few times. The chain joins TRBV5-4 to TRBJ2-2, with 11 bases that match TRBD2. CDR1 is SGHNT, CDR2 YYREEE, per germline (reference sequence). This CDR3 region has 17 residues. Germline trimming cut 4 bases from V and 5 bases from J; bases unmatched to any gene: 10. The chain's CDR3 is CASSVDSGRAGTGELFF. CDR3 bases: TGTGCCAGCAGCGTAGATAGCGGGAGGGCCGGGACCGGGGAGCTGTTTTTT.

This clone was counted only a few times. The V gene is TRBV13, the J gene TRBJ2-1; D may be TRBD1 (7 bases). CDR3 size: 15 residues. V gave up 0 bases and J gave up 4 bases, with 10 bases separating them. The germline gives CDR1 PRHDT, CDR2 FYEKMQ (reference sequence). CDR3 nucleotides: TGTGCCAGCAGCTTAGGCAGGGGGACTTACAATGAGCAGTTCTTC. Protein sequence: CASSLGRGTYNEQFF.

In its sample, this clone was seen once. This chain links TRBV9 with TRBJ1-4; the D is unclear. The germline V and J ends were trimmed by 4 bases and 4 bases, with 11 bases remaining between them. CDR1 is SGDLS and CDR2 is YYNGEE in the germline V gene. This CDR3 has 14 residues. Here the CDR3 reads CASSLGGVNEKLFF. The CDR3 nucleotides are TGTGCCAGCAGCTTAGGCGGGGTTAATGAAAAACTGTTTTTT.

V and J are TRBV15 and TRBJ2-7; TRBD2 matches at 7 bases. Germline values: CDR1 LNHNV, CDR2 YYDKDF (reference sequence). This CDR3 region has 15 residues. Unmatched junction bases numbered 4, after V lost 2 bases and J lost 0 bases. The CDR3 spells CATSRILAASYEQYF. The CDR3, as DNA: TGTGCCACCAGCAGAATTCTAGCGGCCTCCTACGAGCAGTACTTC.

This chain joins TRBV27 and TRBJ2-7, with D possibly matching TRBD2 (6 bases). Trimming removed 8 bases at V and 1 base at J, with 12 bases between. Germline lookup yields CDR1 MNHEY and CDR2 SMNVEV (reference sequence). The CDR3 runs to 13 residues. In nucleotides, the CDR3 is TGTGCCAGCTGGGACTTAGCTTCCTACGAGCAGTACTTC. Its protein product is CASWDLASYEQYF.

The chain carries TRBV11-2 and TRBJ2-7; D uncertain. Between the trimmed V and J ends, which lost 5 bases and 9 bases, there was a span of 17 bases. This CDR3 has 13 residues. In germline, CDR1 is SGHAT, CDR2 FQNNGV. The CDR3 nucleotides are TGTGCCAGCAGCCCCCCTGGTACGTGGGGGCAGTACTTC. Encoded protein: CASSPPGTWGQYF.

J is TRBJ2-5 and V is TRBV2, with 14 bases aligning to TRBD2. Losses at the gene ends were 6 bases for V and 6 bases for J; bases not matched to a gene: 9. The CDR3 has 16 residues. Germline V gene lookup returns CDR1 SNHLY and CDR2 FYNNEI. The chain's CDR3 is CASSEGLAGVGKTQYF. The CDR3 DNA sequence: TGTGCCAGCAGCGAGGGACTAGCGGGAGTGGGGAAGACCCAGTACTTC. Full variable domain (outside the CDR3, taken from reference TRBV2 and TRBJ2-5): EPEVTQTPSHQVTQMGQEVILRCVPISNHLYFYWYRQILGQKVEFLVSFYNNEISEKSEIFDDQFSVERPDGSNFTLKIRSTKLEDSAMYFCASSEGLAGVGKTQYFGPGTRLLVL.

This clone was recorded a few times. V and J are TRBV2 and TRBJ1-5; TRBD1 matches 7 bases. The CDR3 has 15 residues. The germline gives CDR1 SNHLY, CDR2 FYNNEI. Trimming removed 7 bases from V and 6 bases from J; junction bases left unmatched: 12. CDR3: CASNRGLEVSQPQHF. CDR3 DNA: TGTGCCAGCAATAGGGGGCTGGAGGTGAGTCAGCCCCAGCATTTT.

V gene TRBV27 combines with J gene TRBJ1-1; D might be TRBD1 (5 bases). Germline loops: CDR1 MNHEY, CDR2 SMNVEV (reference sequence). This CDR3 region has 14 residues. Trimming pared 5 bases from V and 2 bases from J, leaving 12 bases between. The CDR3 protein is CASSRSQANTEAFF. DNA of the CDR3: TGTGCCAGCAGTAGATCACAGGCTAACACTGAAGCTTTCTTT.

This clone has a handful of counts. CDR3 loop: CASSLAWVFGNTIYF. As DNA, the CDR3 is TGTGCCAGCAGCTTGGCCTGGGTATTTGGAAACACCATATATTTT. The chain links TRBV5-8 to TRBJ1-3; D ambiguous. The germline V gene has CDR1 SGHTS and CDR2 YDEGEE. The CDR3 extends over 15 amino acids. Trimming took 0 bases from V and 3 from J, leaving 10 bases between them.

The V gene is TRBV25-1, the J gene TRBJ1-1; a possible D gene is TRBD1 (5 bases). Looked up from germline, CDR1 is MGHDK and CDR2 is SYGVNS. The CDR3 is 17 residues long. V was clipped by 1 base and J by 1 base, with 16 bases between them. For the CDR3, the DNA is TGTGCCAGCAGTGAATTAGTCTGGGGGGGGAGGAACACTGAAGCTTTCTTT. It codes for CASSELVWGGRNTEAFF.

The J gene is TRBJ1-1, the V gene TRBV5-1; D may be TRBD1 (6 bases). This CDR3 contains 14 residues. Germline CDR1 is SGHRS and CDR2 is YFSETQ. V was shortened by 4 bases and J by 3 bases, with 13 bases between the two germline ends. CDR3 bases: TGCGCCAGCAGCACCAACAGGGCAGACACTGAAGCTTTCTTT. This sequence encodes CASSTNRADTEAFF.

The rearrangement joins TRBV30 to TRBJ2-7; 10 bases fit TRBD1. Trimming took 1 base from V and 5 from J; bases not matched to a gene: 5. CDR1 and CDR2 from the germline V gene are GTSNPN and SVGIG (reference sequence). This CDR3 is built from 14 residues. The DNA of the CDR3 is TGTGCCTGGAGTGCCCTGACAGGGGGCCACGAGCAGTACTTC. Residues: CAWSALTGGHEQYF.

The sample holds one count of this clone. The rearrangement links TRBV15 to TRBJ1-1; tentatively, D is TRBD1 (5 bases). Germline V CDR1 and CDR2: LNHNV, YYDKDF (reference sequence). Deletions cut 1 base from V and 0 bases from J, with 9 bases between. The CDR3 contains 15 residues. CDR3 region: CATSRGQPLNTEAFF. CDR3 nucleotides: TGTGCCACCAGCAGAGGACAGCCTTTGAACACTGAAGCTTTCTTT. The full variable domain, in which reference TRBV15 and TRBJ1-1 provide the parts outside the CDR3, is DAMVIQNPRYQVTQFGKPVTLSCSQTLNHNVMYWYQQKSSQAPKLLFHYYDKDFNNEADTPDNFQSRRPNTSFCFLDIRSPGLGDTAMYLCATSRGQPLNTEAFFGQGTRLTVV.

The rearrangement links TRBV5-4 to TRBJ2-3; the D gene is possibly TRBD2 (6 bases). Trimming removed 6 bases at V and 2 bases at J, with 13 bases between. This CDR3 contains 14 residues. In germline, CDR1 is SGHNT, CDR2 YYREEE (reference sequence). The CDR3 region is CASTLSGNTDTQYF. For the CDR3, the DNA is TGTGCCAGCACTCTTAGCGGCAACACAGATACGCAGTATTTT.

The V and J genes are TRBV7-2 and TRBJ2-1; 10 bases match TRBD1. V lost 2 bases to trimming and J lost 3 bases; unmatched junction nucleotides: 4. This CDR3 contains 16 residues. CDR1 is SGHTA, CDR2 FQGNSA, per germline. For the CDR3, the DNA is TGTGCCAGCAGCTTACGGGACAGGGGTTTCTACAATGAGCAGTTCTTC. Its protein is CASSLRDRGFYNEQFF.

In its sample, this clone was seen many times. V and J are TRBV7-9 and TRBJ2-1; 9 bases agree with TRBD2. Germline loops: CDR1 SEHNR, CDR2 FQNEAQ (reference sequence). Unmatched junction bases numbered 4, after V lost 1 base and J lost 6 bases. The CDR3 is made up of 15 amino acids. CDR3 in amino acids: CASSLDSGSSNEQFF. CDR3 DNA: TGTGCCAGCAGCTTAGATAGCGGGAGTAGCAATGAGCAGTTCTTC.